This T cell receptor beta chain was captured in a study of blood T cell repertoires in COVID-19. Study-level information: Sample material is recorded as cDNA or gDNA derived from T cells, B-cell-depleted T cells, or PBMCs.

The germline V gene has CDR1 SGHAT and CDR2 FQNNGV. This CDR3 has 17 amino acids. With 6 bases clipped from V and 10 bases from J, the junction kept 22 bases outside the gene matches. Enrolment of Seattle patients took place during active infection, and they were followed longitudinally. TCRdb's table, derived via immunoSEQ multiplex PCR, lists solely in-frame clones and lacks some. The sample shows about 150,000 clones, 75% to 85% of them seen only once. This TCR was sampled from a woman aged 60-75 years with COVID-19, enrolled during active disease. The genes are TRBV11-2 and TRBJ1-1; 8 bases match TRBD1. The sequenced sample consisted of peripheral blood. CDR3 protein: CASRPGTGADRTRGAFF. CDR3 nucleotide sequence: TGTGCCAGCAGACCCGGGACAGGCGCGGATCGGACCCGGGGAGCTTTCTTT.